Here is one T cell receptor (beta chain) with its context. Regarding time point: persistent/refractory GD, antithyroid drugs over 5 years with positive TRAb. PBMC RNA was the source of the TCR library. These data come from a study of regulatory T cells in long-lasting Graves disease. Construction of the TCR beta libraries employed iRepertoire HTBI primers in conjunction with Arm-PCR of CDR3 regions. A single record per CDR3 protein comes from TCRdb applying MiXCR to the multiplex PCR reads. The table has hundreds of thousands of distinct CDR3 sequences, approximately 23% seen once. The length of the CDR3 is 16 residues. The germline V gene has CDR1 SGHDT and CDR2 YYEEEE. The V end was cut by 3 bases, the J end by 5 bases, with 17 bases between.

The receptor was isolated from a female donor with Graves disease. This rearrangement joins TRBV5-6 to TRBJ2-2, with D perhaps matching TRBD1 or TRBD2 (5 bases each). Sequenced here: peripheral blood mononuclear cells (PBMCs), sampled when the disease was refractory, from a patient treated with antithyroid drugs. CDR3 loop: CASSWTGTPLTGELFF. The CDR3 region has the DNA TGTGCCAGCAGCTGGACCGGGACGCCGTTAACCGGGGAGCTGTTTTTT.